Following are 10 T cell receptor beta chains from one sample sequenced in a study of T cell clones after liver transplantation. Some clones are missing from TCRdb's copy, which holds only in-frame ones; the method was immunoSEQ multiplex PCR. The table includes roughly 23,000 clones, approximately 94% detected once. This specimen was CD8+ T cells from blood, taken roughly 25 months after liver transplant. The receptors were gathered from a human patient who received a liver transplant. Some T cells may have come from the graft donor.

The V call is TRBV2, the J call TRBJ2-3; D not resolved. The V gene lost 3 bases and the J gene lost 2 bases, with 6 bases spanning the gap. The germline V gene has CDR1 SNHLY and CDR2 FYNNEI. CDR3 length: 13 amino acids. CDR3 in DNA: TGTGCCAGCAGTGAGAGGCTCACAGATACGCAGTATTTT. This gives the protein CASSERLTDTQYF. The whole variable domain, filled in from reference TRBV2 and TRBJ2-3, reads EPEVTQTPSHQVTQMGQEVILRCVPISNHLYFYWYRQILGQKVEFLVSFYNNEISEKSEIFDDQFSVERPDGSNFTLKIRSTKLEDSAMYFCASSERLTDTQYFGPGTRLTVL.

The genes are TRBV28 and TRBJ2-2; 9 bases fit TRBD1. This CDR3 has 16 residues. Germline V gene lookup returns CDR1 MDHEN and CDR2 SYDVKM. V dropped 5 bases and J dropped 3; count of bases not matched to a gene: 7. CDR3 sequence (DNA): TGTGCCAGCAGTCCCCCGGGACAGGGCTACACCGGGGAGCTGTTTTTT. Protein sequence: CASSPPGQGYTGELFF.

The V gene is TRBV21-1, the J gene TRBJ2-7; the D segment call TRBD2 is taken from the table without a DNA check. TRBV21-1 is recorded as a pseudogene. The CDR3 is 12 amino acids. CDR3 nucleotides: TGTGCCAGCATGCACGTAGCCTACGAGCAGTACTTC. This encodes CASMHVAYEQYF.

This clone was seen a handful of times. The chain links TRBV7-3 to TRBJ2-1; D is unresolved. Trimming took off 3 bases at V and 8 bases at J, with 11 bases between the two ends. The CDR3 covers 13 residues. From germline, CDR1 is SGHTA and CDR2 FQGTGA. CDR3 loop: CASSFGQFDEQFF. The CDR3 region has the DNA TGTGCCAGCAGCTTCGGGCAGTTCGATGAGCAGTTCTTC.

The chain combines TRBV12-1 with TRBJ2-2; TRBD2 reflects the table's D call only, with no check against the DNA. TRBV12-1 is listed as a pseudogene. The CDR3 totals 19 residues. CDR3 sequence (DNA): TGTGCCAGCAGCTCCATCAAGAGTAGCGGGAGGGCTTACACCGGGGAGCTGTTTTTT. This sequence encodes CASSSIKSSGRAYTGELFF.

The chain links TRBV4-3 to TRBJ2-3; unclear D gene. CDR3 size: 13 residues. The germline CDR1 and CDR2 sequences are LGHNA and YSLEER. Trimming removed 4 bases from V and 6 bases from J, with 11 bases in between. The CDR3 sequence: CASSPALRDTQYF. The CDR3 DNA follows: TGCGCCAGCAGCCCTGCCCTCCGGGATACGCAGTATTTT.

J is TRBJ2-7 and V is TRBV7-3; 14 bases fit TRBD2. The CDR3 is 15 residues long. Per the germline V gene, CDR1 is SGHTA and CDR2 is FQGTGA. The J segment lost 5 bases and the V segment lost 5 bases, leaving 5 bases of the junction unmatched. The CDR3 nucleotides read TGTGCCAGCAGCGTCGGGACTAGCGGGAGCAACGAGCAGTACTTC. Translating it yields CASSVGTSGSNEQYF.

V usage is TRBV27 and J usage is TRBJ2-1, with 12 bases that match TRBD2. Trimming removed 2 bases from V and 7 bases from J; junction bases left unmatched: 9. This CDR3 contains 17 residues. From germline, CDR1 is MNHEY and CDR2 SMNVEV (reference sequence). CDR3 nucleotides: TGTGCCAGCAGTTTACTACCTAGCGGGAGGGGGTTAAATGAGCAGTTCTTC. Amino acid sequence: CASSLLPSGRGLNEQFF.

J is TRBJ2-7 and V is TRBV27; either TRBD1 or TRBD2 may supply D (6 bases each). V was trimmed by 6 bases and J by 3 bases, leaving 12 bases between them. Per germline, CDR1 MNHEY and CDR2 SMNVEV (reference sequence). CDR3 length equals 13 residues. CDR3 sequence: CASRGGTHYEQYF. The CDR3, as DNA: TGTGCCAGCAGAGGGGGGACTCACTACGAGCAGTACTTC.

V usage is TRBV5-6 and J usage is TRBJ1-2; 7 positions match TRBD1. The CDR3 sequence is 14 residues long. Germline V CDR1 and CDR2: SGHDT, YYEEEE. Trimming removed 5 bases from V and 4 bases from J; junction bases left unmatched: 8. Here the CDR3 reads CASRSDRAGYGYTF. CDR3 nucleotides: TGTGCCAGCAGATCCGACAGGGCGGGCTATGGCTACACCTTC.